The 27 T cell receptor beta chains presented below share a single source sample, sequenced in a study of T and B cells in COVID-19 patients (dated by TCRdb to about 2020). Genomic DNA extracted from blood, in amounts of about 220-500 ng, served as the starting material for amplifying TRB repertoires. The sequencer was an Illumina MiSeq. Multiplex PCR with BIOMED2 TRB-A/B primer pools was used to amplify the TRB rearrangements. TCRdb trimmed public reads at Q25 via fastp, called clones via MiXCR and kept in-frame beta chains. Rows are unified per CDR3 protein, each entry keeping the most common DNA and genes. Recorded for this sample are more than 7,500 distinct CDR3 sequences; 25% to 30% of them occurred a single time. Together, the top ten hold 15% to 20% of the sample. The sequencing input was blood. These receptors all stem from a human donor with active COVID-19.

The rearrangement joins TRBV6-5 to TRBJ1-3; D unclear. This CDR3 has 15 residues. Trimming pared 5 bases from V and 0 bases from J, leaving 11 bases between. Germline V lookup: CDR1 MNHEY, CDR2 SVGAGI. CDR3 sequence (DNA): TGTGCCAGCAGTGAATTTCCACTCTCTGGAAACACCATATATTTT. Protein sequence: CASSEFPLSGNTIYF.

The chain combines TRBV19 with TRBJ2-3, with TRBD2 identical over 14 bases. This CDR3 is built from 21 residues. The V segment lost 5 bases and the J segment 2 bases; nucleotides outside the gene matches: 18. CDR1 is LNHDA, CDR2 SQIVND, per germline (reference sequence). CDR3 sequence reads: CASSPGDSGTSGGQTTDTQYF. Written as DNA, the CDR3 is TGTGCCAGTAGTCCTGGGGATTCCGGGACTAGCGGGGGACAAACCACAGATACGCAGTATTTT.

This clonotype is deemed medium-sized. CDR3: CSVVTGEETQYF. CDR3 DNA: TGCAGCGTTGTGACAGGGGAAGAGACCCAGTACTTC. This sequence joins TRBV29-1 and TRBJ2-5; 8 bases line up with TRBD1. The CDR3 runs to 12 residues. Per germline, CDR1 SQVTM and CDR2 ANQGSEA. The junction had 1 base not matched to a gene; V was cut back by 4 bases and J by 3 bases.

The chain couples TRBV24-1 to TRBJ2-5, with a tentative D call TRBD1 (6 bases). V lost 5 bases and J lost 3, with 9 bases in between. This CDR3 has 13 residues. CDR1 is KGHDR, CDR2 SFDVKD, per germline. This CDR3 is CATSGPGEETQYF. Here the CDR3 DNA reads TGTGCCACCAGTGGTCCAGGGGAAGAGACCCAGTACTTC.

This clonotype was picked up one time. The chain links TRBV28 to TRBJ1-2; no clear D gene. V lost 8 bases to trimming and J lost 8 bases, with 18 bases between them. Germline lookup yields CDR1 MDHEN and CDR2 SYDVKM. This CDR3 comprises 13 residues. The CDR3 DNA sequence: TGTGCCAGCCGACTTACGAGTGCGGAGGGCTACACCTTC. It yields the protein CASRLTSAEGYTF.

This clonotype was detected only a few times. The chain is built from TRBV12-3 or TRBV12-4 and TRBJ1-1; tentatively, D is TRBD1 (6 bases). The CDR3 is 16 residues long. V was clipped by 6 bases and J by 5 bases, with 22 bases between them. The chain's CDR3 is CASSPARGAGWTEAFF. CDR3 in DNA: TGTGCCAGCAGCCCAGCGCGGGGGGCAGGGTGGACTGAAGCTTTCTTT.

As to this clonotype: With a much larger clone just one base away, this may be a read error. This chain connects TRBV29-1 to TRBJ1-1; D perhaps matches TRBD1 (6 bases). The V and J ends lost 4 bases and 3 bases respectively, with 18 bases between them. CDR3 length equals 15 residues. Germline CDR1 reads SQVTM; CDR2 reads ANQGSEA. The CDR3 sequence is CSVGPGQKEDTEAFF. CDR3 DNA: TGCAGCGTTGGACCCGGACAGAAGGAAGACACTGAAGCTTTCTTT.

By sample fraction, this clonotype is medium-sized (0.01 to 0.1%). J is TRBJ2-5 and V is TRBV11-1; 7 bases are a match to TRBD2. After removal of 2 bases from V and 4 bases from J, the junction contained 10 bases not matched to a gene. There are 16 residues in the CDR3. Germline V CDR1 and CDR2: SGHAT, FQDESV (reference sequence). The CDR3 spells CASSLPMTASGETQYF. CDR3 in DNA: TGTGCCAGCAGCTTACCTATGACTGCTAGCGGAGAGACCCAGTACTTC. The full variable domain, its missing parts supplied by reference TRBV11-1 and TRBJ2-5, is EAEVAQSPRYKITEKSQAVAFWCDPISGHATLYWYRQILGQGPELLVQFQDESVVDDSQLPKDRFSAERLKGVDSTLKIQPAELGDSAMYLCASSLPMTASGETQYFGPGTRLLVL.

This chain links TRBV20-1 with TRBJ2-1, with 13 positions matching TRBD2. The CDR3 loop spans 15 amino acids. The V gene's germline CDR1 is DFQATT and CDR2 SNEGSKA (reference sequence). The V and J ends lost 2 bases and 8 bases, in that order; junction bases with no gene match: 6. The CDR3 here is CSARSGTSGVYEQFF. The DNA of the CDR3 is TGCAGTGCTAGATCAGGGACTAGCGGGGTCTATGAGCAGTTCTTC.

The rearrangement uses TRBV5-1 and TRBJ1-4, with D perhaps matching TRBD1 (6 bases). The CDR3 extends over 15 amino acids. V lost 1 base and J 5 bases, leaving 12 bases between the germline ends. CDR1 and CDR2 from the germline V gene are SGHRS and YFSETQ. CDR3 sequence reads: CASSLLGQGNEKLFF. The CDR3 nucleotides are TGCGCCAGCAGCTTGTTGGGGCAGGGGAATGAAAAACTGTTTTTT.

On this clonotype itself: A junction end diverges from the germline sequence, so it may reflect a read error. The chain recombines TRBV5-1 with TRBJ2-3, with a tentative D call TRBD2 (6 bases). CDR3 size: 13 residues. Germline V gene lookup returns CDR1 SGHRS and CDR2 YFSETQ. Here the CDR3 DNA reads TGCGCCAGCACCTTGGGGGGAGTAGATACGCAGTATTTT. The encoded protein is CASTLGGVDTQYF.

By sample fraction, this clonotype is medium-sized (0.01 to 0.1%). The V call is TRBV6-2 or TRBV6-3, the J call TRBJ1-4; possibly TRBD1 for D (6 bases). Germline assignment: CDR1 MNHEY and CDR2 SVGEGT. The CDR3 covers 13 residues. The V gene lost 2 bases and the J gene lost 13 bases, with 14 bases spanning the gap. In DNA form, the CDR3 reads TGTGCCAGCAGTTACCTCGGGGGGCGCAGACTGTTTTTT. Its protein is CASSYLGGRRLFF.

Judged by abundance, this clonotype is medium-sized. The chain links TRBV27 to TRBJ2-7, with D hard to call. Germline-derived CDR1 and CDR2 are MNHEY and SMNVEV (reference sequence). The CDR3 sequence is 13 residues long. V lost 5 bases and J lost 1, with 9 bases in between. CDR3 sequence reads: CASSTDKSYEQYF. Here the CDR3 DNA reads TGTGCCAGCAGTACCGACAAATCCTACGAGCAGTACTTC.

Sample share makes this clonotype medium-sized. J is TRBJ1-2 and V is TRBV19, with D tentatively TRBD1 (5 bases). Germline V lookup: CDR1 LNHDA, CDR2 SQIVND (reference sequence). The CDR3 contains 17 residues. Trimming stripped 1 base from V and 4 bases from J, with 19 bases between. CDR3 in amino acids: CASSIGSSGGTTYGYTF. CDR3 DNA sequence: TGTGCCAGTAGTATAGGATCCAGTGGAGGGACGACCTATGGCTACACCTTC.

Comment on this clonotype: The conserved closing phenylalanine or tryptophan is absent in this CDR3, likely reflecting a read error. No DNA is shown, since the ends of the CDR3 on it are uncertain; the CDR3 is the one TCRdb lists. This chain connects TRBV29-1 to TRBJ2-7; TRBD1 was called by the table and not checked on the DNA. The CDR3 contains 11 residues when both ends are counted. Germline lookup yields CDR1 SQVTM and CDR2 ANQGSEA. The CDR3 protein is CSVDGARGVRG.

In this sample, this clonotype is medium-sized (0.01 to 0.1%). The chain uses TRBV29-1 and TRBJ2-2, with TRBD1 matching 10 bases. The CDR3 is made up of 17 amino acids. CDR1 is SQVTM and CDR2 is ANQGSEA in the germline V gene. The V segment lost 4 bases and the J segment 4 bases; nucleotides outside the gene matches: 12. In nucleotides, the CDR3 is TGCAGCGTTGGCGCGTCCGTGACAGGGGGCGGCACCGGGGAGCTGTTTTTT. It codes for CSVGASVTGGGTGELFF.

The V and J genes are TRBV20-1 and TRBJ1-4; 8 bases agree with TRBD1. This CDR3 is 15 amino acids long. Trimming cost V 5 bases and J 3 bases; bases outside gene matches: 8. Germline V gene sequence: CDR1 DFQATT, CDR2 SNEGSKA (reference sequence). CDR3 loop: CSAGFQGAANEKLFF. CDR3 DNA: TGCAGTGCTGGTTTCCAGGGGGCGGCTAATGAAAAACTGTTTTTT.

For this clonotype: Being one base from a much bigger clone, this may be a read error. V is TRBV6-5 and J is TRBJ1-3, with 7 nucleotides matching TRBD1. In germline, CDR1 is MNHEY, CDR2 SVGAGI. This CDR3 has 14 residues. The DNA for the CDR3 is TGTGCCAGCAGACGGGACAGCTCTGGAGACACCATATATTTT. It translates to CASRRDSSGDTIYF.

This clonotype was found once. A much larger clone sits a single nucleotide away, making a read error possible. The V and J genes are TRBV6-5 and TRBJ2-3; D is perhaps TRBD2 (6 bases). CDR1 and CDR2 (germline): MNHEY, SVGAGI. The germline V and J ends were trimmed by 5 bases and 0 bases, with 6 bases remaining between them. This CDR3 is 13 amino acids long. The CDR3 nucleotides read TGTGCCAGCAGTGGGGGGAGCACAGATACGCAGTATTTT. This encodes CASSGGSTDTQYF.

The table lists this clonotype with a few counts. The genes are TRBV25-1 and TRBJ2-7, with D maybe TRBD1 (5 bases). CDR1 and CDR2 (germline): MGHDK, SYGVNS. Trimming pared 1 base from V and 0 bases from J, leaving 19 bases between. The CDR3 spans 18 residues. The CDR3 region is CASSELGKGDLSSYEQYF. CDR3 nucleotides: TGTGCCAGCAGTGAATTGGGAAAAGGGGATTTAAGCTCCTACGAGCAGTACTTC.

This clonotype was detected only a few times. The CDR3 DNA sequence: TGTGCCAGCAGCGAAGCAGGGGGGAATTCACCCCTCCACTTT. This encodes CASSEAGGNSPLHF. The gene calls are TRBV6-4 and TRBJ1-6; 7 positions agree with TRBD1. The CDR3 spans 14 residues. Germline CDR1 and CDR2: MRHNA and SNTAGT. The V segment lost 6 bases and the J segment 7 bases; nucleotides outside the gene matches: 6.

This sequence joins TRBV24-1 and TRBJ2-5; weak D call: TRBD2 (5 bases). The V end was cut by 4 bases, the J end by 5 bases, with 13 bases between. The CDR3 consists of 14 residues. Germline CDR1 and CDR2: KGHDR and SFDVKD. As DNA, the CDR3 is TGTGCCACCAGTGACCGCGGATCGGGGGAGACCCAGTACTTC. Amino acid sequence: CATSDRGSGETQYF.

Judged by abundance, this clonotype is medium-sized. The chain links TRBV5-4 to TRBJ2-2; D is uncertain. Germline V gives CDR1 SGHNT, CDR2 YYREEE (reference sequence). V was cut by 2 bases and J by 1 base, with 9 bases left in between. The CDR3 is 15 amino acids. The CDR3: CASSFAFRNTGELFF. CDR3 in DNA: TGTGCCAGCAGCTTTGCATTTAGGAACACCGGGGAGCTGTTTTTT.

The table lists this clonotype with a few counts. The chain couples TRBV7-9 to TRBJ2-7, with D perhaps matching TRBD2 (6 bases). V was clipped by 6 bases and J by 4 bases, with 19 bases between them. Germline V CDR1 and CDR2: SEHNR, FQNEAQ (reference sequence). The CDR3 covers 15 residues. The CDR3 is CASRARDSPGYEQYF. Here the CDR3 DNA reads TGTGCCAGCAGAGCCCGGGACTCGCCTGGATACGAGCAGTACTTC. The full variable domain, in which reference TRBV7-9 and TRBJ2-7 provide the parts outside the CDR3, is DTGVSQNPRHKITKRGQNVTFRCDPISEHNRLYWYRQTLGQGPEFLTYFQNEAQLEKSRLLSDRFSAERPKGSFSTLEIQRTEQGDSAMYLCASRARDSPGYEQYFGPGTRLTVT.

V usage is TRBV5-6 and J usage is TRBJ2-7; D possibly corresponds to TRBD2 (5 bases). The CDR3 sequence is 11 residues long. Trimming left V 4 bases short and J 7 bases short, with 9 bases between. Looked up from germline, CDR1 is SGHDT and CDR2 is YYEEEE. The CDR3 nucleotides are TGTGCCAGCAGCGCGCGAGGGGAGCAGTACTTC. Translated, it gives CASSARGEQYF.

This clonotype is labeled medium-sized. This chain connects TRBV6-5 to TRBJ2-3; 9 nucleotides match TRBD2. Germline V gives CDR1 MNHEY, CDR2 SVGAGI. V was pared by 6 bases and J by 4 bases, with 11 bases of the junction left unmatched. The CDR3 has 16 residues. The CDR3 nucleotides are TGTGCCAGCAGCCAAGCGGGGGGTGCGGTGGCAGATACGCAGTATTTT. Its protein is CASSQAGGAVADTQYF.

The gene calls are TRBV6-1 and TRBJ2-1; D is perhaps TRBD2 (6 bases). The V end lost 6 bases, the J end lost 8 bases, and 20 bases lay between the germline ends. CDR1 and CDR2 from the germline V gene are MNHNS and SASEGT. This CDR3 has 15 amino acids. This CDR3 reads CASSGGGHPGDEQFF. CDR3 coding DNA: TGTGCCAGCAGCGGGGGAGGCCATCCAGGCGATGAGCAGTTCTTC.